This record concerns one T cell receptor (beta chain) sequence. The CDR3 spans 13 residues. J gave up 4 bases and V 6 bases, and 0 bases lay outside the gene matches. Germline V gene lookup returns CDR1 MRHNA and CDR2 SNTAGT. The sample originates from a study of T cell changes during pregnancy in multiple sclerosis. Data came from immunoSEQ multiplex PCR; TCRdb stores just in-frame clones and leaves some out. Among tens of thousands of clones listed, 85% to 95% were seen once. The rearrangement links TRBV6-4 to TRBJ2-2; 9 bases map to TRBD2. This TCR derives from a female donor in good health, enrolled as a control in a pregnancy study. Sample: CD4+ T cells from peripheral blood mononuclear cells, taken in the second trimester of pregnancy. In DNA, the CDR3 is TGTGCCAGCAGGCGGGAGGGCACCGGGGAGCTGTTTTTT. Its protein product is CASRREGTGELFF.